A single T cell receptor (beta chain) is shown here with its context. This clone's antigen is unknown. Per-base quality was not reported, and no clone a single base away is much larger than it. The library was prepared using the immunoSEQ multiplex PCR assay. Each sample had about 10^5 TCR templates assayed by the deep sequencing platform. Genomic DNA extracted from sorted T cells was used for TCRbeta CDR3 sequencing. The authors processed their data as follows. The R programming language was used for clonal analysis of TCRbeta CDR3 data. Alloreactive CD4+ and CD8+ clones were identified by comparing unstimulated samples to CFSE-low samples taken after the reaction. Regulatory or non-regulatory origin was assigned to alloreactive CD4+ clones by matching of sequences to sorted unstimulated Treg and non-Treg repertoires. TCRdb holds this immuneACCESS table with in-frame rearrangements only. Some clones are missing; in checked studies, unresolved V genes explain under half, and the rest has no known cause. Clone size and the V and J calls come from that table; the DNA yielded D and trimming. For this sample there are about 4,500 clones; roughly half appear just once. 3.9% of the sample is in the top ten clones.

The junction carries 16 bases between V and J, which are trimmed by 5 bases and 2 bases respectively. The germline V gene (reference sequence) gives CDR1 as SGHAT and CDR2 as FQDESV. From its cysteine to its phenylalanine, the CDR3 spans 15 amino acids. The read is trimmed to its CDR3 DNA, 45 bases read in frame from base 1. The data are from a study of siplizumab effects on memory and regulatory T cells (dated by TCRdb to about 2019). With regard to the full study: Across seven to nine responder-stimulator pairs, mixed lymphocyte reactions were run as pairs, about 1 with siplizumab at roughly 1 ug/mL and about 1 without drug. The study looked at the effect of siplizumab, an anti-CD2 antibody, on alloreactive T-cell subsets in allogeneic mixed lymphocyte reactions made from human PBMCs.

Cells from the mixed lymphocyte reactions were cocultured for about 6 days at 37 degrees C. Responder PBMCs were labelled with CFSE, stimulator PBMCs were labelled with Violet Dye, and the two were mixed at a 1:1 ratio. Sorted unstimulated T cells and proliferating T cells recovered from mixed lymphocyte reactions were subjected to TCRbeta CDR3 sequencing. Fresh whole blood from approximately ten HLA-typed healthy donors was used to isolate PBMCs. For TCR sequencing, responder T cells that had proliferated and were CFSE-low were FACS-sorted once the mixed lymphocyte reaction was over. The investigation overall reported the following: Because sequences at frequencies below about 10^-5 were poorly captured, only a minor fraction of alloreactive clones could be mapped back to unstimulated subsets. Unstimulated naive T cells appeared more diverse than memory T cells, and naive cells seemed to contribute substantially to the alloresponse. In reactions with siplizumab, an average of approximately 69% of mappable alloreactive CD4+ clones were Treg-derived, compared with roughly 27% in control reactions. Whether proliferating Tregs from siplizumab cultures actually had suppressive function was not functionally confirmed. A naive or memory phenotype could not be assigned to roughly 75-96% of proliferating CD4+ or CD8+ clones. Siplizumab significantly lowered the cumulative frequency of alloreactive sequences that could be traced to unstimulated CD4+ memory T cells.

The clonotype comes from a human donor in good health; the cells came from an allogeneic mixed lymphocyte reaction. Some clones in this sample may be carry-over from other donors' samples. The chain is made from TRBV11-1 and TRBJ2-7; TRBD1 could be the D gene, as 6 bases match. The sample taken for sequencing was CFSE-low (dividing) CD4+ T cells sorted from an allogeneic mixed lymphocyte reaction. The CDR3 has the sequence CASSGTGTPPYEQYF. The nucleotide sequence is TGTGCCAGCAGCGGGACCGGGACACCACCCTACGAGCAGTACTTC.